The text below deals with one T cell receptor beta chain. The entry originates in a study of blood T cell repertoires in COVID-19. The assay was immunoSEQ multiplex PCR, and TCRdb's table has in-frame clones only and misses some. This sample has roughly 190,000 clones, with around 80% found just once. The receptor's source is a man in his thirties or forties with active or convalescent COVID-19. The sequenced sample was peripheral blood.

The CDR3 nucleotides read TGTGCCAGTAACGGGGGGACGTGGAGCAATCAGCCCCAGCATTTT. It yields the protein CASNGGTWSNQPQHF. The chain uses TRBV19 and TRBJ1-5, with D possibly TRBD1 on 5 matching bases. V shed 7 bases and J shed 1 base, with 14 bases lying between them. This CDR3 has 15 amino acids. CDR1 LNHDA and CDR2 SQIVND come from the germline V gene (reference sequence). Supplemented by reference TRBV19 and TRBJ1-5, the full variable domain reads DGGITQSPKYLFRKEGQNVTLSCEQNLNHDAMYWYRQDPGQGLRLIYYSQIVNDFQKGDIAEGYSVSREKKESFPLTVTSAQKNPTAFYLCASNGGTWSNQPQHFGDGTRLSIL.